This TCR beta chain comes out of a study of CD8+ T cells in alopecia areata (dated by TCRdb to between 2017 and 2018). As for the study more broadly: Treated patients were enrolled in an open-label pilot trial of oral tofacitinib, 5 to 10 mg twice daily, for moderate-to-severe alopecia areata. Tofacitinib was administered for 6 to 18 months, and 6 months of follow-up off drug were then conducted to assess delayed response and recurrence. Disease severity in treated patients was measured with the SALT score, which quantifies the percentage of affected scalp surface area. The study used high-throughput TCRbeta sequencing to examine T cell clonal expansion in alopecia areata, in both the C3H/HeJ mouse model and human patients. In humans, TCRbeta sequencing was performed on scalp tissue and on sorted CD4+ and CD8+ peripheral blood T cells from healthy controls and from patients with patchy or totalis/universalis alopecia areata. Patients on tofacitinib were biopsied at baseline and after 4 and 24 weeks of treatment, and several of the patients also had a later scalp biopsy. Clonality in the scalp was compared among normal scalp (n=4), patchy alopecia areata scalp (n=8), and alopecia totalis/universalis scalp (n=8). The RNA source kit depended on sample type: the PAXgene miRNA kit for fixed scalp, the miRNeasy kit for PBMCs, and the RNeasy kit for mouse skin. immunoSEQ multiplex PCR using 35 Vbeta forward primers and 13 Jbeta reverse primers was used to amplify TCRbeta CDR3 regions.

On this clone: Its antigen is not yet known. No quality values exist for individual bases; no much larger clone is one base distant.

Based on the germline V gene, the CDR1 and CDR2 sequences are SGDLS and YYNGEE. The CDR3, cysteine through phenylalanine, is 16 amino acids long. Only the CDR3 DNA is retained, 48 bases long and in frame from the first base. V was cut back by 0 bases and J by 1 base, leaving a gap of 10 bases between them. The research as a whole found: Unlike mouse skin, which is dominated by gammadelta T cells, normal human skin has resident alphabeta T cells that are also sequenced, and this complicates analysis of the scalp TCR repertoire. Compared with normal scalp, lesional scalp had higher clonality and more expanded CD8+ clones, particularly in alopecia totalis/universalis, a pattern that suggests antigenic drive. The treated cohort was small, with a single nonresponder, so links between baseline CD8+ expansion and response need larger studies. Compared with mice, TCR sequences shared between patients were less clear, possibly partly because of HLA diversity across the patient population. Tofacitinib significantly lowered scalp clonality and the number of expanded CD8+ clones among the top 100 scalp clones. Many expanded lesional clones persisted in scalp and blood during tofacitinib treatment, which may partly explain relapse after stopping treatment.

Library generation was performed with the immunoSEQ multiplex PCR assay. RNA was extracted from all samples and reverse transcribed into cDNA, which served as template for TCR sequencing. SuperScript III was used for first-strand cDNA synthesis, primed with a 2:1 mix of oligo-dT and random hexamers. A synthetic immune receptor repertoire was used to gauge amplification bias, and whatever bias remained was removed computationally. The study's processing was this. Raw reads were preprocessed for error removal, and CDR3 was defined according to IMGT conventions as running from the conserved cysteine to phenylalanine. Clonality was calculated as 1 minus Shannon entropy normalized by log2 of the number of productive unique TCRs. Whether each scalp clone was CD4 or CD8 was inferred by checking scalp TCRbeta sequences against the CD4 and CD8 repertoires from sorted blood. TCRdb's version of the immuneACCESS table is confined to in-frame rearrangements and falls short of the full clone set. An unresolved V gene accounts for under half of the shortfall where checked; the remainder is of unknown origin. The V and J calls and clone size were taken over from that table, and D and trimming were inferred from the DNA. This sample lists 250,000 to 350,000 clones; approximately 60% were detected once. More than 0.85% of the sample comes from the top ten.

The treatment or condition label, read with the paper, signifies: oral pan-JAK inhibitor, 5-10 mg twice daily. Lesional scalp punch biopsies and peripheral blood were collected from alopecia areata patients. PBMCs were separated by density centrifugation and stained for CD3, CD4 and CD8, after which CD4+ and CD8+ T cells were sorted on a FACSAria. The source is a human donor with alopecia areata. This material consisted of CD4+ T cells sorted from blood, taken around week 54, from a patient treated with tofacitinib. The V and J genes are TRBV9 and TRBJ2-2, with TRBD2 perhaps the D gene, on 5 matching bases. At the DNA level, the sequence is TGTGCCAGCAGCGTAGTACCGGGAATGAACACCGGGGAGCTGTTTTTT. It codes for CASSVVPGMNTGELFF. Reference TRBV9 and TRBJ2-2 genes cover what lies past the CDR3, so the full variable domain is DSGVTQTPKHLITATGQRVTLRCSPRSGDLSVYWYQQSLDQGLQFLIQYYNGEERAKGNILERFSAQQFPDLHSELNLSSLELGDSALYFCASSVVPGMNTGELFFGEGSRLTVL.